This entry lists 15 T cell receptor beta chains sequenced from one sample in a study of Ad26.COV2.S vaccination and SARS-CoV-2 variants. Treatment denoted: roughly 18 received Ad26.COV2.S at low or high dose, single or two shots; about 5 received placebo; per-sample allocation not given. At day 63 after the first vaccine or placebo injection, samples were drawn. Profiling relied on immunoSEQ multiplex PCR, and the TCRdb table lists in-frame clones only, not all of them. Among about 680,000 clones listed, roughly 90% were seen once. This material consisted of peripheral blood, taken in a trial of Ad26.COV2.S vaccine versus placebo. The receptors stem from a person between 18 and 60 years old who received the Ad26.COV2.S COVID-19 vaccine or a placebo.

The CDR3 spells CAWREGSGQPQHF. In nucleotides, the CDR3 is TGTGCCTGGAGAGAGGGAAGTGGTCAGCCCCAGCATTTT. The gene calls are TRBV30 and TRBJ1-5; D gene unclear. Germline CDR1 reads GTSNPN; CDR2 reads SVGIG (reference sequence). The CDR3 contains 13 residues. V was trimmed by 3 bases and J by 6 bases, leaving 12 bases between them. Complete variable domain (other parts from reference TRBV30 and TRBJ1-5): SQTIHQWPATLVQPVGSPLSLECTVEGTSNPNLYWYRQAAGRGLQLLFYSVGIGQISSEVPQNLSASRPQDRQFILSSKKLLLSDSGFYLCAWREGSGQPQHFGDGTRLSIL.

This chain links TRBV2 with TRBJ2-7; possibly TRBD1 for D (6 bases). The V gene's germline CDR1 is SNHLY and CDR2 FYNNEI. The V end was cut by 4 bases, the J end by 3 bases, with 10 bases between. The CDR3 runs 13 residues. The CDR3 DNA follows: TGTGCCAGCAGTGGGGGGCATCTCTACGAGCAGTACTTC. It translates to CASSGGHLYEQYF.

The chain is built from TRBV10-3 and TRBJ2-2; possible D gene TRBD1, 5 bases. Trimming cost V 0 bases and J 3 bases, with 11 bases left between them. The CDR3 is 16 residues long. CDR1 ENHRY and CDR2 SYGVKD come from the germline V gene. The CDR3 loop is CAISESIRAHTGELFF. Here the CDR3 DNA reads TGTGCCATCAGTGAGTCGATCAGGGCCCACACCGGGGAGCTGTTTTTT.

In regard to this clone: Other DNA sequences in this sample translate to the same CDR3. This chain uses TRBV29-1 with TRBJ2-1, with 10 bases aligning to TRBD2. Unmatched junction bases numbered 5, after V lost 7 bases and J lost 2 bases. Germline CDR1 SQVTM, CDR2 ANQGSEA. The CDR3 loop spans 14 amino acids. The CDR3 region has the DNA TGCAGCGCCGGGACTAGCGACCCCTACAATGAGCAGTTCTTC. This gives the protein CSAGTSDPYNEQFF.

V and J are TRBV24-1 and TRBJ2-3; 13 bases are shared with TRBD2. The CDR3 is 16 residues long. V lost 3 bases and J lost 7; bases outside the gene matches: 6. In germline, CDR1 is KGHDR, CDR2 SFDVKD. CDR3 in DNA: TGTGCCACCAGTGATACGACTAGCGGGGGGATTAATACGCAGTATTTT. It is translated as CATSDTTSGGINTQYF.

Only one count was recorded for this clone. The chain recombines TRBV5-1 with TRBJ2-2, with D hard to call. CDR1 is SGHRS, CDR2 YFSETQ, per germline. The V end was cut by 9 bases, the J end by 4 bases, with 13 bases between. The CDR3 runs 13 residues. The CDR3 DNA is TGCGCCACCGCTATGGGTCCCACCGGGGAGCTGTTTTTT. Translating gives CATAMGPTGELFF.

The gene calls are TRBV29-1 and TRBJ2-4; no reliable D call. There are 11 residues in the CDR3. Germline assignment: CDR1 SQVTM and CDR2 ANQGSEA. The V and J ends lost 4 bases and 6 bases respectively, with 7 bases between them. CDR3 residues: CSVGVGNIQYF. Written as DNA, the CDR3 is TGCAGCGTTGGGGTGGGAAACATTCAGTACTTC. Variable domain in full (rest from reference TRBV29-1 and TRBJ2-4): SAVISQKPSRDICQRGTSLTIQCQVDSQVTMMFWYRQQPGQSLTLIATANQGSEATYESGFVIDKFPISRPNLTFSTLTVSNMSPEDSSIYLCSVGVGNIQYFGAGTRLSVL.

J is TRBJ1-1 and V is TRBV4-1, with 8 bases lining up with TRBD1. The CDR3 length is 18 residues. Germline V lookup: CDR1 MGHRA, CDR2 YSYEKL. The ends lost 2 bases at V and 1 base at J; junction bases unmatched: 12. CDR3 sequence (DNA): TGCGCCAGCAGCCAATTCGACCCAGGGGGCGCCGGGAACACTGAAGCTTTCTTT. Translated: CASSQFDPGGAGNTEAFF.

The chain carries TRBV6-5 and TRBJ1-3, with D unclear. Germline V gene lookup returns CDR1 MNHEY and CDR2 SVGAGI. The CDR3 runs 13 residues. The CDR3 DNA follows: TGTGCTTCCAAAGTCCCCTCTGGAAACACCATATATTTT. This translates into CASKVPSGNTIYF.

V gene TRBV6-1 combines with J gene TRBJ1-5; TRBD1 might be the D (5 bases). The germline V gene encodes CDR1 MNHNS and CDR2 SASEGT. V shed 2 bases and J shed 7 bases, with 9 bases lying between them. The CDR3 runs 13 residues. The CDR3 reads CASSENRIQPQHF. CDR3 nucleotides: TGTGCCAGCAGTGAAAACAGGATCCAGCCCCAGCATTTT.

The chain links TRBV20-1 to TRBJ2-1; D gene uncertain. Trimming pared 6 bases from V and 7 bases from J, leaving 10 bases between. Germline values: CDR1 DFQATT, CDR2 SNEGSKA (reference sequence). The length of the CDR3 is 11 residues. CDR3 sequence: CSAPRINEQFF. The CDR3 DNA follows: TGCAGTGCGCCTAGAATTAATGAGCAGTTCTTC.

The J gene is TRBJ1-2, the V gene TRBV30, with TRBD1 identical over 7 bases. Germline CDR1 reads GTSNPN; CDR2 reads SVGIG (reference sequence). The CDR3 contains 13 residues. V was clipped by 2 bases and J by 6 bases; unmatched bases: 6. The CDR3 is CAWSPQGRDGYTF. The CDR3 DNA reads TGTGCCTGGAGTCCACAGGGGAGGGATGGCTACACCTTC.

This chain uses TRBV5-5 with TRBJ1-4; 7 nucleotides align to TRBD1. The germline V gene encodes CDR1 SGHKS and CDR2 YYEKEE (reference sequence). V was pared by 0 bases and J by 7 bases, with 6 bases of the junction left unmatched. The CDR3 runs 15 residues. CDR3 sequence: CASSLEGGSGEKLFF. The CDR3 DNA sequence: TGTGCCAGCAGCTTGGAAGGGGGCTCGGGTGAAAAACTGTTTTTT.

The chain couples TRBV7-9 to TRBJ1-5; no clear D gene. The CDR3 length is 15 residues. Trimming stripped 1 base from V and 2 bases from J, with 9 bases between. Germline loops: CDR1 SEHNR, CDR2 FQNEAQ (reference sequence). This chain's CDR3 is CASSLDRTGNQPQHF. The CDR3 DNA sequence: TGTGCCAGCAGCTTAGACAGAACCGGCAATCAGCCCCAGCATTTT. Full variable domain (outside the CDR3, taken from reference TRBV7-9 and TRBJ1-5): DTGVSQNPRHKITKRGQNVTFRCDPISEHNRLYWYRQTLGQGPEFLTYFQNEAQLEKSRLLSDRFSAERPKGSFSTLEIQRTEQGDSAMYLCASSLDRTGNQPQHFGDGTRLSIL.

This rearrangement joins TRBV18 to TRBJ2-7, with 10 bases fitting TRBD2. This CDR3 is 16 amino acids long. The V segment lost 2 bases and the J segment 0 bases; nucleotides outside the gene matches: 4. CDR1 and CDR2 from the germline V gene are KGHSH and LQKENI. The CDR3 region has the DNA TGTGCCAGCTCACCAACCAGCGGGGGGGTCTCCTACGAGCAGTACTTC. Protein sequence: CASSPTSGGVSYEQYF.